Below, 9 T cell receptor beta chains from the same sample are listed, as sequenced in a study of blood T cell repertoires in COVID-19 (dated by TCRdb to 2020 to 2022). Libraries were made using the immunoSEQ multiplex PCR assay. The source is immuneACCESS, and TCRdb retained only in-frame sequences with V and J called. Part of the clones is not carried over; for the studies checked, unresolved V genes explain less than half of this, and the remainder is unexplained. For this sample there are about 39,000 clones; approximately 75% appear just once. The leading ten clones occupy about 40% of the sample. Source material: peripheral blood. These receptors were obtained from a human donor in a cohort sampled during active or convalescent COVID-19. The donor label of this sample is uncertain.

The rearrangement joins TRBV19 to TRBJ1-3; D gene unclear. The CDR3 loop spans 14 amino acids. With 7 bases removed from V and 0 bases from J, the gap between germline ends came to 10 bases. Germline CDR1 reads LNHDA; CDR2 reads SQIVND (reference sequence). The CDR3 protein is CASTLSRSGNTIYF. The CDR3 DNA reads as TGTGCCAGTACCCTAAGCCGCTCTGGAAACACCATATATTTT. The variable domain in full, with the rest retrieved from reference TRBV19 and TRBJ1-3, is DGGITQSPKYLFRKEGQNVTLSCEQNLNHDAMYWYRQDPGQGLRLIYYSQIVNDFQKGDIAEGYSVSREKKESFPLTVTSAQKNPTAFYLCASTLSRSGNTIYFGEGSWLTVV.

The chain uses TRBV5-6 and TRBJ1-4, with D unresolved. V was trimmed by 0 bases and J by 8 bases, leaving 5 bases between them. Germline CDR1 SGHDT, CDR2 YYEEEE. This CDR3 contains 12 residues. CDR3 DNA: TGTGCCAGCAGCTTGGCCACAGAAAAACTGTTTTTT. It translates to CASSLATEKLFF.

The CDR3 nucleotides read TGTGCCTGGAGTGTGACAGCTTACAATGAGCAGTTCTTC. It encodes CAWSVTAYNEQFF. The chain has TRBV30 and TRBJ2-1, with a possible D match to TRBD1 (5 bases). Germline loops: CDR1 GTSNPN, CDR2 SVGIG (reference sequence). The CDR3 covers 13 residues. The germline V and J ends were trimmed by 0 bases and 4 bases, with 7 bases remaining between them.

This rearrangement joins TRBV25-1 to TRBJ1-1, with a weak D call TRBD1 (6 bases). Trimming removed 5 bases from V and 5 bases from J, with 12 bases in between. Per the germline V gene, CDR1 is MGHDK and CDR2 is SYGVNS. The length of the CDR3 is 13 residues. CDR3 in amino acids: CASSRGGGTEAFF. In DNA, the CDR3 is TGTGCCAGCAGTCGGGGGGGCGGAACTGAAGCTTTCTTT.

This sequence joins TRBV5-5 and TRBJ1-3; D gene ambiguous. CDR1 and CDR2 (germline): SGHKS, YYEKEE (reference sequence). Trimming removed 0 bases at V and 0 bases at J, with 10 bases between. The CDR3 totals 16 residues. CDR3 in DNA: TGTGCCAGCAGCTTGGGAGGTTTCTCCTCTGGAAACACCATATATTTT. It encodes CASSLGGFSSGNTIYF.

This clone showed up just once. CDR3 in DNA: TGTGCCAGTAGTATTTCATCCGGGACTAGCGGCACAGATACGCAGTATTTT. It translates to CASSISSGTSGTDTQYF. The chain is built from TRBV19 and TRBJ2-3, with 10 bases fitting TRBD2. The CDR3 extends over 17 amino acids. The trim removed 3 bases at V and 1 base at J, leaving 7 bases unmatched. Germline-derived CDR1 and CDR2 are LNHDA and SQIVND (reference sequence).

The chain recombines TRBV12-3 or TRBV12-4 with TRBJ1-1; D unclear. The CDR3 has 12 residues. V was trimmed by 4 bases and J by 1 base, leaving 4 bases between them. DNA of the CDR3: TGTGCCAGCAGTTGGAGGAACACTGAAGCTTTCTTT. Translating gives CASSWRNTEAFF.

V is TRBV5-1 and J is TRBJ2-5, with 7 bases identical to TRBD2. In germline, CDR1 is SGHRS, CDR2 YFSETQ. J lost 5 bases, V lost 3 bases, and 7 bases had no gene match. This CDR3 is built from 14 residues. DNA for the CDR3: TGCGCCAGCAGCTCGACTAGCACTTCTGAGACCCAGTACTTC. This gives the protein CASSSTSTSETQYF.

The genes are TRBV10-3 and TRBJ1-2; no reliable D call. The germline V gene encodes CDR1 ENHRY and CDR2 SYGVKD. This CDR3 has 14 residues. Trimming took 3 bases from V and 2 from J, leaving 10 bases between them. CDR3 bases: TGTGCCATCAGTGATACCGACACCAACTATGGCTACACCTTC. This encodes CAISDTDTNYGYTF.